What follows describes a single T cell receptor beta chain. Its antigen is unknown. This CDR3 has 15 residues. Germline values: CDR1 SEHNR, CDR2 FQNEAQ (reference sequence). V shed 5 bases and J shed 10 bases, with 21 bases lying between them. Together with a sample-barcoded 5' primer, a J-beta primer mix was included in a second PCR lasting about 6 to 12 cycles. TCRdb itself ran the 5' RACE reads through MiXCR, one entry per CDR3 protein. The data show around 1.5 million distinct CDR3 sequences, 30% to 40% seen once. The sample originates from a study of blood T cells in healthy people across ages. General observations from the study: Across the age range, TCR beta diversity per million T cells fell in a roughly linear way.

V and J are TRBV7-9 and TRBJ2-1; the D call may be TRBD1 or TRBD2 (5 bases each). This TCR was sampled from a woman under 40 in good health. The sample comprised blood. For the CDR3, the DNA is TGTGCCAGCAGCCCACGGGACGGGGCCTACCGCGAGCAGTTCTTC. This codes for CASSPRDGAYREQFF.